These 27 T cell receptor beta chains were sequenced from one sample in a study of blood T cell repertoires in COVID-19. Clones were read by immunoSEQ multiplex PCR, and TCRdb kept only the in-frame ones, dropping some. In the table there are just over 350,000 clones, around nine tenths of which are singletons. Input material: peripheral blood. The source is a woman aged 55 to 70 with COVID-19, enrolled during active disease.

Many counts were recorded for this clone. The V and J genes are TRBV4-3 and TRBJ1-4; TRBD1 matches 7 bases. CDR3 length: 17 residues. V trimming: 4 bases; J trimming: 0 bases; junction bases outside the gene matches: 8. Per germline, CDR1 LGHNA and CDR2 YSLEER. CDR3 coding DNA: TGCGCCAGCAGCCCAGGACAGGCTAGATCAACTAATGAAAAACTGTTTTTT. Its protein is CASSPGQARSTNEKLFF.

The chain employs TRBV9 and TRBJ1-4; 8 bases map to TRBD1. V shed 4 bases and J 8 bases; nucleotides not matched to a gene: 7. Germline V CDR1 and CDR2: SGDLS, YYNGEE. This CDR3 spans 14 amino acids. The DNA for the CDR3 is TGTGCCAGCAGCCCAGGACAGGGCTGGGAAAAACTGTTTTTT. Amino acid sequence: CASSPGQGWEKLFF.

This sequence joins TRBV5-1 and TRBJ1-1; D is ambiguous. V shed 4 bases and J shed 3 bases, with 7 bases lying between them. The CDR3 runs to 12 residues. The germline gives CDR1 SGHRS, CDR2 YFSETQ. The CDR3 loop is CASSSGDTEAFF. The CDR3 DNA reads TGCGCCAGCAGCAGCGGCGACACTGAAGCTTTCTTT.

The chain employs TRBV10-1 and TRBJ2-7; D is unclear. CDR3 length: 11 residues. Looked up from germline, CDR1 is WNHNN and CDR2 is SYGVQD (reference sequence). V gave up 3 bases and J gave up 3 bases, with 3 bases separating them. CDR3 bases: TGCGCCAGCAGTGATAGCTACGAGCAGTACTTC. Translating gives CASSDSYEQYF.

This clone was observed a single time. The chain is built from TRBV2 and TRBJ2-3; 8 nucleotides line up with TRBD2. The CDR3 is 18 residues long. Germline V gene lookup returns CDR1 SNHLY and CDR2 FYNNEI. V lost 6 bases, J lost 4 bases, and 18 bases stayed unmatched. CDR3 bases: TGTGCCAGCAGCGCCAGGGGATGGGGCGGGGGGAAGTCAGATACGCAGTATTTT. This translates into CASSARGWGGGKSDTQYF.

The V and J genes are TRBV7-3 and TRBJ2-3; TRBD1 is a possible D gene (6 bases). The ends were cut back, 5 bases at V and 0 bases at J, with 9 bases in the middle. Germline V gene data show CDR1 as SGHTA and CDR2 as FQGTGA. The CDR3 sequence is 14 residues long. The CDR3, as DNA: TGTGCCAGCAGCCTACAGGGCAGCACAGATACGCAGTATTTT. Translated: CASSLQGSTDTQYF. Using reference TRBV7-3 and TRBJ2-3 for the parts outside the CDR3, the full variable domain is GAGVSQTPSNKVTEKGKYVELRCDPISGHTALYWYRQSLGQGPEFLIYFQGTGAADDSGLPNDRFFAVRPEGSVSTLKIQRTERGDSAVYLCASSLQGSTDTQYFGPGTRLTVL.

This chain links TRBV6-5 with TRBJ2-5; a possible D gene is TRBD1 (5 bases). CDR1 and CDR2 from the germline V gene are MNHEY and SVGAGI. This CDR3 is built from 13 residues. Trimming cost V 2 bases and J 9 bases, with 13 bases left between them. The CDR3 reads CASSYGHARAQYF. The CDR3 nucleotides read TGTGCCAGCAGTTACGGGCACGCCAGGGCCCAGTACTTC.

V usage is TRBV10-3 and J usage is TRBJ2-6; TRBD1 matches at 12 bases. Germline trimming cut 10 bases from V and 2 bases from J; bases unmatched to any gene: 3. Germline values: CDR1 ENHRY, CDR2 SYGVKD. The CDR3 spans 15 residues. The CDR3, as DNA: TGTGCCACCGGGACAGGGGGCGCTGGGGCCAACGTCCTGACTTTC. Translating gives CATGTGGAGANVLTF.

The chain uses TRBV30 and TRBJ1-4; D gene uncertain. Trimming left V 4 bases short and J 5 bases short, with 14 bases between. In germline, CDR1 is GTSNPN, CDR2 SVGIG (reference sequence). The CDR3 is made up of 14 amino acids. DNA of the CDR3: TGTGCCTGGACCCGGGGAAGCGGGAATGAAAAACTGTTTTTT. This translates into CAWTRGSGNEKLFF.

This clone was picked up one time. This chain connects TRBV9 to TRBJ2-1; 7 bases map to TRBD2. This CDR3 comprises 14 residues. Trimming cost V 5 bases and J 6 bases; bases outside gene matches: 8. Germline loops: CDR1 SGDLS, CDR2 YYNGEE. The DNA for the CDR3 is TGTGCCAGCAGTCGCCAACGGGGGGTCAATGAGCAGTTCTTC. Protein: CASSRQRGVNEQFF.

This clone came up a few times. This chain links TRBV19 with TRBJ2-1; 7 bases match TRBD1. The CDR3 totals 13 residues. Per the germline V gene, CDR1 is LNHDA and CDR2 is SQIVND (reference sequence). V was pared by 5 bases and J by 10 bases, with 8 bases of the junction left unmatched. CDR3 nucleotides: TGTGCCAGTAGTTTTGGACAGGCCCGAGAGCAGTTCTTC. As protein: CASSFGQAREQFF.

V gene TRBV7-9 combines with J gene TRBJ2-1; TRBD2 agrees at 7 bases. Trimming took 4 bases from V and 7 from J; bases not matched to a gene: 10. This CDR3 is built from 15 residues. CDR1 and CDR2 (germline): SEHNR, FQNEAQ (reference sequence). This CDR3 reads CASSSRGGGGNEQFF. CDR3 in DNA: TGTGCCAGCAGCTCAAGAGGCGGGGGAGGGAATGAGCAGTTCTTC.

V is TRBV6-5 and J is TRBJ2-7; TRBD2 is a possible D gene (6 bases). Germline V gene data show CDR1 as MNHEY and CDR2 as SVGAGI. CDR3 length: 15 amino acids. Trimming shortened V by 3 bases and J by 0 bases, and 12 bases separated the two germline ends. The CDR3 sequence: CASSYSGLGSYEQYF. As DNA, the CDR3 is TGTGCCAGCAGTTATTCGGGACTGGGCTCCTACGAGCAGTACTTC.

V gene TRBV19 combines with J gene TRBJ2-7, with 11 bases identical to TRBD2. CDR1 and CDR2 from the germline V gene are LNHDA and SQIVND (reference sequence). The length of the CDR3 is 13 residues. The V gene end was trimmed by 5 bases and the J gene end by 6 bases; junction bases not matched to a gene: 3. The CDR3: CASSVAGGSEQYF. In nucleotides, the CDR3 is TGTGCCAGTAGTGTAGCGGGGGGGAGCGAGCAGTACTTC.

This chain links TRBV19 with TRBJ1-5; D gene ambiguous. Trimming pared 1 base from V and 3 bases from J, leaving 13 bases between. The CDR3 spans 16 residues. CDR1 and CDR2 from the germline V gene are LNHDA and SQIVND (reference sequence). CDR3 region: CASSIGIRLINQPQHF. CDR3 DNA sequence: TGTGCCAGTAGTATAGGTATCCGACTCATCAATCAGCCCCAGCATTTT.

This sequence joins TRBV6-5 and TRBJ1-5; D may be TRBD1 (5 bases). Trimming took off 6 bases at V and 1 base at J, with 10 bases between the two ends. The length of the CDR3 is 14 residues. CDR1 and CDR2 (germline): MNHEY, SVGAGI. CDR3 protein: CASRPPGSNQPQHF. CDR3 bases: TGTGCCAGCAGGCCGCCAGGGAGCAATCAGCCCCAGCATTTT.

CDR3 coding DNA: TGTGCCAGCAGACGACAGGTTTCGGTTGGTGAAAAACTGTTTTTT. Encoded protein: CASRRQVSVGEKLFF. This chain uses TRBV2 with TRBJ1-4; possible D gene TRBD1, 6 bases. The CDR3 is 15 residues long. Trimming cost V 6 bases and J 7 bases, with 18 bases left between them. Looked up from germline, CDR1 is SNHLY and CDR2 is FYNNEI.

The chain combines TRBV5-1 with TRBJ1-2; D not certain. Germline V lookup: CDR1 SGHRS, CDR2 YFSETQ. V was trimmed by 3 bases and J by 1 base, leaving 25 bases between them. This CDR3 is 19 amino acids long. The CDR3 reads CASSSAGGLSTPHNYGYTF. CDR3 in DNA: TGCGCCAGCAGCTCCGCCGGTGGGCTTTCCACACCTCATAACTATGGCTACACCTTC.

This clone was seen more than once but under ten times. The rearrangement links TRBV19 to TRBJ2-2; a weak D match, TRBD2 (6 bases). V gave up 1 base and J gave up 3 bases, with 9 bases separating them. Germline V gives CDR1 LNHDA, CDR2 SQIVND (reference sequence). The CDR3 extends over 15 amino acids. CDR3 DNA sequence: TGTGCCAGTAGTATAGCGGGGAGGCACACCGGGGAGCTGTTTTTT. It codes for CASSIAGRHTGELFF.

V is TRBV4-3 and J is TRBJ2-7; perhaps TRBD2 as D (6 bases). CDR3 length equals 13 residues. Trimming pared 4 bases from V and 5 bases from J, leaving 12 bases between. Germline lookup yields CDR1 LGHNA and CDR2 YSLEER. CDR3 amino acids: CASSPGGINEQYF. Written as DNA, the CDR3 is TGCGCCAGCAGCCCCGGGGGAATCAACGAGCAGTACTTC.

The chain recombines TRBV6-5 with TRBJ2-7; 10 bases agree with TRBD1. V dropped 6 bases and J dropped 0; count of bases not matched to a gene: 5. CDR3 length equals 15 residues. The germline V gene encodes CDR1 MNHEY and CDR2 SVGAGI. The CDR3 loop is CASSPGTGASYEQYF. CDR3 nucleotides: TGTGCCAGCAGCCCCGGGACAGGGGCCTCCTACGAGCAGTACTTC.

The chain joins TRBV10-1 to TRBJ1-2, with D unresolved. In germline, CDR1 is WNHNN, CDR2 SYGVQD (reference sequence). V was pared by 10 bases and J by 4 bases, with 13 bases between. This CDR3 has 12 residues. CDR3 coding DNA: TGCGCCACCCGACTGTGTGCCTATGGCTACACCTTC. Protein sequence: CATRLCAYGYTF.

J is TRBJ1-3 and V is TRBV19; D is uncertain. The CDR3 totals 16 residues. V lost 4 bases, J lost 0 bases, and 13 bases lay in between. CDR1 is LNHDA, CDR2 SQIVND, per germline (reference sequence). The DNA of the CDR3 is TGTGCCAGTAGTAGCTTGGCCTTTGACTCTGGAAACACCATATATTTT. It translates to CASSSLAFDSGNTIYF.

The chain uses TRBV11-2 and TRBJ2-1, with 10 bases that match TRBD2. The ends lost 2 bases at V and 8 bases at J; junction bases unmatched: 9. CDR1 and CDR2 from the germline V gene are SGHAT and FQNNGV. This CDR3 has 16 amino acids. The chain's CDR3 is CASSLLISGGAYEQFF. CDR3 coding DNA: TGTGCCAGCAGCTTACTGATCAGCGGGGGGGCCTATGAGCAGTTCTTC.

In DNA form, the CDR3 reads TGTGCCAGCAGTCTCCCACAGGGGGGCTACACCTTC. Translated: CASSLPQGGYTF. This chain uses TRBV6-6 with TRBJ1-2; 7 positions agree with TRBD1. Germline V gene sequence: CDR1 MNHNY, CDR2 SVGAGI (reference sequence). V lost 5 bases to trimming and J lost 8 bases; unmatched junction nucleotides: 5. This CDR3 has 12 amino acids.

The chain recombines TRBV4-3 with TRBJ2-7; 9 bases match TRBD2. This CDR3 is 15 amino acids long. Germline V CDR1 and CDR2: LGHNA, YSLEER. Trimming cost V 10 bases and J 1 base; bases outside gene matches: 11. DNA for the CDR3: TGCGCCACGAAACCAGAGCGGGGGGATTCCTACGAGCAGTACTTC. Amino acid sequence: CATKPERGDSYEQYF.

The rearrangement uses TRBV9 and TRBJ2-3; 10 positions agree with TRBD2. V was clipped by 3 bases and J by 5 bases; unmatched bases: 9. The CDR3 is made up of 16 amino acids. Germline CDR1 SGDLS, CDR2 YYNGEE. The CDR3 reads CASSAEAGGLIDTQYF. The CDR3 DNA follows: TGTGCCAGCAGCGCAGAAGCGGGGGGGCTGATAGATACGCAGTATTTT.